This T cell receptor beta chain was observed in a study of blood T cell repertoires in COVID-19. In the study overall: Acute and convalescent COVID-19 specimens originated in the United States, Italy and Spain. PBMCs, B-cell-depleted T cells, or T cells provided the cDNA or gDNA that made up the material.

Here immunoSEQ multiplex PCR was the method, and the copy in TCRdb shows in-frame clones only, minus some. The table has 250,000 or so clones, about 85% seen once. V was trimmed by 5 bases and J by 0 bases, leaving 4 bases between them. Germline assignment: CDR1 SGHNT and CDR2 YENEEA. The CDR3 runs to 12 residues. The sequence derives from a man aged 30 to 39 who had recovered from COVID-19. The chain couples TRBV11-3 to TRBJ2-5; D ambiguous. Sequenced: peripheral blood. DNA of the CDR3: TGTGCCAGCAGCCAGGACCAAGAGACCCAGTACTTC. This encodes CASSQDQETQYF. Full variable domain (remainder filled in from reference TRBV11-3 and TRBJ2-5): EAGVVQSPRYKIIEKKQPVAFWCNPISGHNTLYWYLQNLGQGPELLIRYENEEAVDDSQLPKDRFSAERLKGVDSTLKIQPAELGDSAVYLCASSQDQETQYFGPGTRLLVL.